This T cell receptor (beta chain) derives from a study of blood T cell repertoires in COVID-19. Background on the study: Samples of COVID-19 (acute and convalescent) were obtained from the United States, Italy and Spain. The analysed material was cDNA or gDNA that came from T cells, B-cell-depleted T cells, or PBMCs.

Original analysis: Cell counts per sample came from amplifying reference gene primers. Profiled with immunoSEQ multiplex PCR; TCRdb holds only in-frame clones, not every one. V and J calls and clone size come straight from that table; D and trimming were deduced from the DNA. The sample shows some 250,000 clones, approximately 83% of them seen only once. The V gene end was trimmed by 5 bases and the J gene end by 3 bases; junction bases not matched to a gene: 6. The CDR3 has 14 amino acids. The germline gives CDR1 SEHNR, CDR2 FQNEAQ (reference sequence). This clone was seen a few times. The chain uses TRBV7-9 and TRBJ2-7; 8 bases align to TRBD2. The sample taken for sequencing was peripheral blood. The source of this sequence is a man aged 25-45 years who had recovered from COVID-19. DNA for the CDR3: TGTGCCAGCAGCGACGGGGGGGTATACTACGAGCAGTACTTC. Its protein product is CASSDGGVYYEQYF.